Below are 10 T cell receptor beta chains sequenced from a single sample in a study of Ad26.COV2.S vaccination and SARS-CoV-2 variants. Profiled with immunoSEQ multiplex PCR; TCRdb holds only in-frame clones, not every one. The profile shows a few hundred thousand clones, around 88% of them singletons. Treatment here: roughly 20 received Ad26.COV2.S at low or high dose, single or two shots; several received placebo; per-sample allocation not given. Specimens were obtained on day 63 following the first vaccine or placebo injection. The specimen was peripheral blood, collected in a trial of Ad26.COV2.S vaccine versus placebo. The receptors were gathered from a person between 18 and 60 years old who received the Ad26.COV2.S COVID-19 vaccine or a placebo.

Worth noting for this clone: This same CDR3 is encoded by further DNA sequences in the sample. The chain carries TRBV11-3 and TRBJ2-3; possibly TRBD2 for D (6 bases). Trimming pared 1 base from V and 0 bases from J, leaving 8 bases between. Germline lookup yields CDR1 SGHNT and CDR2 YENEEA. The CDR3 consists of 15 residues. The CDR3 spells CASSLGSGSTDTQYF. The CDR3 region has the DNA TGTGCCAGCAGCTTAGGTAGCGGTAGCACAGATACGCAGTATTTT.

V is TRBV25-1 and J is TRBJ2-2, with TRBD1 identical over 8 bases. Germline V gene lookup returns CDR1 MGHDK and CDR2 SYGVNS. J lost 5 bases, V lost 8 bases, and 10 bases had no gene match. The CDR3 loop spans 15 amino acids. The CDR3, as DNA: TGTGCCAGCGCGGCCGGGACAGGCTGGACCGGGGAGCTGTTTTTT. Translating gives CASAAGTGWTGELFF.

In this sample, this clone turned up once. This chain links TRBV20-1 with TRBJ2-6; D uncertain. With 3 bases removed from V and 4 bases from J, the gap between germline ends came to 10 bases. Germline V lookup: CDR1 DFQATT, CDR2 SNEGSKA (reference sequence). This CDR3 comprises 14 residues. The CDR3 loop is CSASTKPGANVLTF. The CDR3 nucleotides read TGCAGTGCTAGTACAAAGCCCGGGGCCAACGTCCTGACTTTC.

This chain connects TRBV3-1 (or the pseudogene TRBV3-2) to TRBJ2-2; 7 nucleotides match TRBD2. The V gene end was trimmed by 2 bases and the J gene end by 6 bases; junction bases not matched to a gene: 9. The CDR3 length is 16 residues. CDR1 and CDR2 (germline): LGHDT, YNNKEL (reference sequence). CDR3 sequence: CASSQPPKAGPGELFF. The CDR3 DNA sequence: TGTGCCAGCAGCCAACCTCCTAAAGCGGGACCCGGGGAGCTGTTTTTT.

The CDR3 reads CASNLSEALYSNQPQHF. CDR3 sequence (DNA): TGTGCCAGCAATCTATCAGAGGCCCTCTATAGCAATCAGCCCCAGCATTTT. The genes are TRBV27 and TRBJ1-5; D is unclear. The V end lost 7 bases, the J end lost 0 bases, and 19 bases lay between the germline ends. This CDR3 has 17 residues. Germline V CDR1 and CDR2: MNHEY, SMNVEV (reference sequence).

This sequence joins TRBV5-6 and TRBJ1-2; TRBD1 agrees at 10 bases. The length of the CDR3 is 17 residues. Losses at the gene ends were 1 base for V and 5 bases for J; bases not matched to a gene: 11. Germline CDR1 SGHDT, CDR2 YYEEEE. CDR3 residues: CASSLLGTGVKTYGYTF. CDR3 coding DNA: TGTGCCAGCAGCTTGTTGGGGACAGGGGTGAAGACTTATGGCTACACCTTC.

The V call is TRBV7-3, the J call TRBJ1-3, with TRBD1 matching over 7 bases. This CDR3 is built from 15 residues. Germline values: CDR1 SGHTA, CDR2 FQGTGA. The J segment lost 3 bases and the V segment lost 3 bases, leaving 5 bases of the junction unmatched. The CDR3, as DNA: TGTGCCAGCAGCTTTACAGGGGCTGGTGGAAACACCATATATTTT. Translating it yields CASSFTGAGGNTIYF.

The V and J genes are TRBV6-2 or TRBV6-3 and TRBJ1-2; maybe TRBD1 (5 bases). The V and J ends lost 5 bases and 1 base respectively, with 14 bases between them. CDR3 length: 15 amino acids. The germline CDR1 and CDR2 sequences are MNHEY and SVGEGT. CDR3 loop: CASSPSGRINYGYTF. The CDR3 nucleotides read TGTGCCAGCAGTCCCTCGGGACGGATTAACTATGGCTACACCTTC.

The chain joins TRBV3-1 (or the pseudogene TRBV3-2) to TRBJ2-2; 7 bases agree with TRBD2. The CDR3 is made up of 16 amino acids. Germline CDR1 LGHDT, CDR2 YNNKEL (reference sequence). V shed 2 bases and J 2 bases; nucleotides not matched to a gene: 5. The CDR3 DNA is TGTGCCAGCAGCCAATTGCTAGCGGACAACACCGGGGAGCTGTTTTTT. Amino acids: CASSQLLADNTGELFF.

The chain recombines TRBV19 with TRBJ2-2; 7 bases map to TRBD1. Germline V gene sequence: CDR1 LNHDA, CDR2 SQIVND (reference sequence). The trim removed 7 bases at V and 7 bases at J, leaving 6 bases unmatched. The CDR3 spans 13 residues. CDR3 sequence reads: CASTLTGIGELFF. The DNA of the CDR3 is TGTGCCAGTACCTTGACAGGGATCGGGGAGCTGTTTTTT. Based on the CDR3 plus reference TRBV19 and TRBJ2-2, the full variable domain is DGGITQSPKYLFRKEGQNVTLSCEQNLNHDAMYWYRQDPGQGLRLIYYSQIVNDFQKGDIAEGYSVSREKKESFPLTVTSAQKNPTAFYLCASTLTGIGELFFGEGSRLTVL.